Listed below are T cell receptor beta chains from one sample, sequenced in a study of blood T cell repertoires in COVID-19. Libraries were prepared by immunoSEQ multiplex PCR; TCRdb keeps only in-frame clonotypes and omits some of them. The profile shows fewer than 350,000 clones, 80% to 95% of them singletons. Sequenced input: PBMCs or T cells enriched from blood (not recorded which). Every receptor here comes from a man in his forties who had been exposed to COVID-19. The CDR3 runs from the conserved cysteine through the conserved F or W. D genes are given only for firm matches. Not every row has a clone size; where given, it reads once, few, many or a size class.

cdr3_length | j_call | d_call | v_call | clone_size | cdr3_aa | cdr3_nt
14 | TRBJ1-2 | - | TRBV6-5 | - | CASKPQAGGYGYTF | TGTGCCAGCAAACCTCAGGCGGGGGGTTATGGCTACACCTTC
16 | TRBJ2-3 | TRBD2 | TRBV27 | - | CASSTLAGQELNTQYF | TGTGCCAGCAGCACACTAGCGGGACAGGAACTTAATACGCAGTATTTT
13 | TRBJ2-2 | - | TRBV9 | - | CASSVGLGGELFF | TGTGCCAGCAGCGTAGGACTGGGCGGGGAGCTGTTTTTT
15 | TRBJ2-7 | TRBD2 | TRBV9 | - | CASSMGLAETYEQYF | TGTGCCAGCAGCATGGGGCTAGCGGAGACCTACGAGCAGTACTTC
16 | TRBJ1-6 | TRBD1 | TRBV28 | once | CASRPLDRGLNSPLHF | TGTGCCAGCAGACCTCTGGACAGGGGGCTAAATTCACCCCTCCACTTT
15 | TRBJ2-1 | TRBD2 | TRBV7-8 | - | CASSLTAGVGNEQFF | TGTGCCAGCAGCTTAACGGCGGGAGTGGGGAATGAGCAGTTCTTC
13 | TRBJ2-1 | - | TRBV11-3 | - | CASSFFRYNEQFF | TGTGCCAGCAGCTTTTTCCGGTACAATGAGCAGTTCTTC
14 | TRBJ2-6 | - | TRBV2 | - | CASEVDSGANVLTF | TGTGCCAGCGAGGTAGACTCTGGGGCCAACGTCCTGACTTTC
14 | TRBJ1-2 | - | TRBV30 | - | CAWSVKGVSYGYTF | TGTGCCTGGAGTGTAAAAGGGGTTAGCTATGGCTACACCTTC
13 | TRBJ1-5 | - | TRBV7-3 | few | CASSLTQGQPQHF | TGTGCCAGCAGCTTAACTCAGGGTCAGCCCCAGCATTTT
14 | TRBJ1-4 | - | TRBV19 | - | CASSLTGRNEKLFF | TGTGCCAGTAGTTTGACAGGTCGTAATGAAAAACTGTTTTTT
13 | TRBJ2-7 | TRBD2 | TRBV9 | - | CASSSTSGNEQYF | TGTGCCAGCAGCTCGACTAGCGGGAACGAGCAGTACTTC
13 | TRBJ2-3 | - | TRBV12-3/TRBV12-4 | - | CASSLTGQGTQYF | TGTGCCAGCAGTTTGACCGGGCAGGGTACGCAGTATTTT
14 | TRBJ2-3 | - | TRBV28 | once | CASSSLGDTDTQYF | TGTGCCAGCAGTTCTCTGGGAGACACAGATACGCAGTATTTT
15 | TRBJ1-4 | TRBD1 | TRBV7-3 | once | CASSLTGVTNEKLFF | TGTGCCAGCAGCCTGACAGGGGTAACTAATGAAAAACTGTTTTTT
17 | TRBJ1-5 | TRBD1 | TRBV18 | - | CASSKKGGRVGNQPQHF | TGTGCCAGCTCAAAAAAAGGGGGCAGGGTGGGCAATCAGCCCCAGCATTTT
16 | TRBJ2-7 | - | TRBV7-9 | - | CASSFEQGRAGGEQYF | TGTGCCAGCAGTTTCGAACAGGGGCGGGCTGGAGGGGAGCAGTACTTC
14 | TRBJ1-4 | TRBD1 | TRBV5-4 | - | CASSPTGEDEKLFF | TGTGCCAGCAGCCCGACAGGGGAGGATGAAAAACTGTTTTTT
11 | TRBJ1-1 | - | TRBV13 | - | CASSPGGGAFF | TGTGCCAGCAGCCCCGGTGGTGGAGCTTTCTTT
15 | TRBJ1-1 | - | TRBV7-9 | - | CASSVLQGVNTEAFF | TGTGCCAGCAGCGTACTACAGGGAGTCAACACTGAAGCTTTCTTT
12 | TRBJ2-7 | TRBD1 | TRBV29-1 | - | CSGRTGAGEQYF | TGCAGCGGGAGGACAGGGGCTGGAGAACAGTACTTC
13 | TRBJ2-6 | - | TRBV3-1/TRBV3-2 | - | CASSPVRANVLTF | TGTGCCAGCAGCCCGGTCCGGGCCAACGTCCTGACTTTC
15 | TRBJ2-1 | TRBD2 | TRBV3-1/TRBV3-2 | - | CASRSRWRGNNEQFF | TGTGCCAGCAGGTCCCGTTGGCGGGGGAACAATGAGCAGTTCTTC
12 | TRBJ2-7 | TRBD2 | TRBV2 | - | CASSPGGYEQYF | TGTGCCAGCAGTCCGGGGGGGTACGAGCAGTACTTC
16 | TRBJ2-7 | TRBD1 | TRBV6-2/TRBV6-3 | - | CASSYRSGTGTYEQYF | TGTGCCAGCAGTTATCGTTCCGGGACAGGAACCTACGAGCAGTACTTC
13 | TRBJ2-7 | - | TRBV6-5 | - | CATRGTGFYEQYF | TGTGCCACGCGTGGAACAGGGTTCTACGAGCAGTACTTC
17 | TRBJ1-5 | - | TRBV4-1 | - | CASSQDNRVYSNQPQHF | TGCGCCAGCAGCCAAGATAACAGAGTTTATAGCAATCAGCCCCAGCATTTT
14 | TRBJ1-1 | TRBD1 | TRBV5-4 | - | CASSQTGAKTEAFF | TGTGCCAGCAGTCAGACAGGGGCAAAGACTGAAGCTTTCTTT
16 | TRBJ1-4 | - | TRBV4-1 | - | CASSQGAGLTNEKLFF | TGCGCCAGCAGCCAAGGGGCAGGATTAACTAATGAAAAACTGTTTTTT
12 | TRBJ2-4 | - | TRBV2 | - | CASTTSANIQYF | TGTGCCAGCACCACCAGCGCTAATATTCAGTACTTC
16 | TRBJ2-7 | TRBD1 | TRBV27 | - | CASSFGQGAKSYEQYF | TGTGCCAGCAGTTTTGGACAGGGGGCGAAAAGCTACGAGCAGTACTTC
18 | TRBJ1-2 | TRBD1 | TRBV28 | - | CASSFPGGGGGVNYGYTF | TGTGCCAGCAGTTTCCCCGGGGGGGGAGGGGGCGTTAACTATGGCTACACCTTC
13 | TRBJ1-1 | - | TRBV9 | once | CASSAGQTLEAFF | TGTGCCAGCAGCGCCGGACAGACGCTTGAAGCTTTCTTT
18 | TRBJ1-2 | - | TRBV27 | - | CASSSDPAGGHSYYGYTF | TGTGCCAGCAGTTCCGACCCCGCGGGGGGCCACTCTTACTATGGCTACACCTTC
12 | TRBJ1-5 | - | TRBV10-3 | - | CAISATNQPQHF | TGTGCCATCAGTGCGACTAATCAGCCCCAGCATTTT
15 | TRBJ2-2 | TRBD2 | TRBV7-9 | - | CASSSPSGNPGELFF | TGTGCCAGCAGCTCCCCGAGCGGGAACCCCGGGGAGCTGTTTTTT
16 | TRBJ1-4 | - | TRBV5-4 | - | CASSLALDSRNEKLFF | TGTGCCAGCAGCTTGGCCCTCGACAGCCGTAATGAAAAACTGTTTTTT
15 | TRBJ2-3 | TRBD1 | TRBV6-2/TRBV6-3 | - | CASSSGTGDTDTQYF | TGTGCCAGCAGTTCCGGGACAGGGGACACAGATACGCAGTATTTT
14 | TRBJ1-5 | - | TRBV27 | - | CASKTTNSNQPQHF | TGTGCCAGCAAGACGACAAATAGCAATCAGCCCCAGCATTTT
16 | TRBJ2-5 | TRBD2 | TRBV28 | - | CASSGRTSGGQETQYF | TGTGCCAGCAGTGGGCGGACTAGCGGAGGCCAAGAGACCCAGTACTTC
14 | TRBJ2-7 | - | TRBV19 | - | CASSRSSTTYEQYF | TGTGCCAGTAGTAGGTCGTCTACGACCTACGAGCAGTACTTC
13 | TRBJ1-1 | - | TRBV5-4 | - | CASSEQGNTEAFF | TGTGCCAGCAGCGAACAGGGTAACACTGAAGCTTTCTTT
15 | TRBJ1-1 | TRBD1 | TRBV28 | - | CASRQTGVGDTEAFF | TGTGCCAGCAGGCAGACAGGGGTCGGGGACACTGAAGCTTTCTTT
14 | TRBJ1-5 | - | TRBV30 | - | CAWNFEIGGQPQHF | TGTGCCTGGAATTTTGAAATCGGTGGTCAGCCCCAGCATTTT
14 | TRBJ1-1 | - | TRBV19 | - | CASSIGNRNTEAFF | TGTGCCAGTAGTATAGGGAACAGGAACACTGAAGCTTTCTTT
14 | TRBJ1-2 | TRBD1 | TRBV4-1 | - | CASSQGDRGDGYTF | TGCGCCAGCAGCCAAGGGGACAGGGGAGATGGCTACACCTTC
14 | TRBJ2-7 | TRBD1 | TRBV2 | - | CASSEDEGAREQYF | TGTGCCAGCAGTGAAGACGAGGGGGCGAGGGAGCAGTACTTC
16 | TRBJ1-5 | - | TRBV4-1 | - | CASSQGATIYNQPQHF | TGCGCCAGCAGCCAAGGGGCTACAATTTACAATCAGCCCCAGCATTTT
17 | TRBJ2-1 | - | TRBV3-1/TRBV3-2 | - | CASSQDQGLISYNEQFF | TGTGCCAGCAGCCAAGACCAGGGCCTAATTTCCTACAATGAGCAGTTCTTC
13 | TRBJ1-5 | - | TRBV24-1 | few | CATSERSNQPQHF | TGTGCCACCAGTGAGCGTAGCAATCAGCCCCAGCATTTT
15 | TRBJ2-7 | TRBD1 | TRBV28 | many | CASSPTGTGGMEQYF | TGTGCCAGCAGTCCGACCGGGACAGGGGGAATGGAGCAGTACTTC
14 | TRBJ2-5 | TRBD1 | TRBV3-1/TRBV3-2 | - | CASSRTGGGETQYF | TGTGCCAGCAGCCGAACAGGGGGCGGGGAGACCCAGTACTTC
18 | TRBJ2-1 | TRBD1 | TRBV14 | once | CASRTGTGGSTSYNEQFF | TGTGCCAGTCGGACCGGGACAGGGGGCTCAACGTCCTACAATGAGCAGTTCTTC
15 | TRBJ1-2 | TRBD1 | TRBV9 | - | CASSATPTGDNGYTF | TGTGCCAGCAGCGCCACACCCACAGGGGATAATGGCTACACCTTC
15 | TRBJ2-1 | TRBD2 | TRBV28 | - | CASSLLAEQRDEQFF | TGTGCCAGCAGTTTACTAGCGGAGCAAAGGGATGAGCAGTTCTTC
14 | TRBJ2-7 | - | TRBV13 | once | CASSFIRETYEQYF | TGTGCCAGCAGCTTCATCAGGGAAACCTACGAGCAGTACTTC
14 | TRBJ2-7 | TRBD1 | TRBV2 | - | CASSRDRGLYEQYF | TGTGCCAGCAGTAGGGACAGGGGCCTCTACGAGCAGTACTTC